The 27 T cell receptor beta chains presented below share a single source sample, sequenced in a study of cytomegalovirus exposure and HLA in healthy donors. 60 Vbeta and 13 Jbeta primers were used in PCR. Produced via immunoSEQ multiplex PCR; TCRdb's table is partial and in-frame only. The sample includes 180,000 or so clones, under 80% seen only once; the top ten take less than 2.5%. Sequencing used PBMCs. The receptors come from a human donor in good health.

This clone occurred once. The chain combines TRBV5-8 with TRBJ1-3; the D is unclear. Germline assignment: CDR1 SGHTS and CDR2 YDEGEE. This CDR3 contains 15 residues. V dropped 1 base and J dropped 0 bases, with 8 bases sitting between them. CDR3: CASSLQVFSGNTIYF. The CDR3 DNA reads as TGTGCCAGCAGCTTGCAGGTCTTCTCTGGAAACACCATATATTTT.

The V and J genes are TRBV5-8 and TRBJ1-2; D is possibly TRBD1 (6 bases). The CDR3 loop spans 12 amino acids. With 4 bases removed from V and 6 bases from J, the gap between germline ends came to 10 bases. Per the germline V gene, CDR1 is SGHTS and CDR2 is YDEGEE. CDR3 amino acids: CASSRQDNGYTF. The CDR3 coding sequence is TGTGCCAGCAGCCGACAGGACAATGGCTACACCTTC.

The chain has TRBV2 and TRBJ2-3, with 13 bases fitting TRBD2. The CDR3 extends over 14 amino acids. Germline CDR1 SNHLY, CDR2 FYNNEI. V dropped 7 bases and J dropped 7; count of bases not matched to a gene: 5. The CDR3: CASILAGGPHTQYF. The CDR3, as DNA: TGTGCCAGCATACTAGCGGGGGGGCCCCATACGCAGTATTTT. Complete variable domain (other parts from reference TRBV2 and TRBJ2-3): EPEVTQTPSHQVTQMGQEVILRCVPISNHLYFYWYRQILGQKVEFLVSFYNNEISEKSEIFDDQFSVERPDGSNFTLKIRSTKLEDSAMYFCASILAGGPHTQYFGPGTRLTVL.

This chain uses TRBV30 with TRBJ1-4; 8 bases match TRBD1. Germline-derived CDR1 and CDR2 are GTSNPN and SVGIG (reference sequence). V dropped 2 bases and J dropped 8; count of bases not matched to a gene: 7. CDR3 length equals 14 residues. This CDR3 is CAWSIWDRREKLFF. CDR3 DNA: TGTGCCTGGAGTATTTGGGACAGGCGGGAAAAACTGTTTTTT. Using reference TRBV30 and TRBJ1-4 for the parts outside the CDR3, the full variable domain is SQTIHQWPATLVQPVGSPLSLECTVEGTSNPNLYWYRQAAGRGLQLLFYSVGIGQISSEVPQNLSASRPQDRQFILSSKKLLLSDSGFYLCAWSIWDRREKLFFGSGTQLSVL.

This chain connects TRBV7-8 to TRBJ2-1; weak D call: TRBD2 (7 bases). The CDR3 runs 15 residues. V lost 5 bases and J lost 4, with 15 bases in between. Per germline, CDR1 SGHVS and CDR2 FQNEAQ. Here the CDR3 DNA reads TGTGCCAGCAGCACTCTAGGGGGGGAGTACAATGAGCAGTTCTTC. Its protein product is CASSTLGGEYNEQFF. Full variable domain (remainder filled in from reference TRBV7-8 and TRBJ2-1): GAGVSQSPRYKVAKRGQDVALRCDPISGHVSLFWYQQALGQGPEFLTYFQNEAQLDKSGLPSDRFFAERPEGSVSTLKIQRTQQEDSAVYLCASSTLGGEYNEQFFGPGTRLTVL.

The genes are TRBV5-1 and TRBJ2-5; no clear D gene. The J call could be wrong; TRBJ2-7 is a better fit for the DNA end. This CDR3 spans 16 amino acids. CDR1 is SGHRS and CDR2 is YFSETQ in the germline V gene. The CDR3: CASSLLGAESSYEQYF. Written as DNA, the CDR3 is TGCGCCAGCAGCTTGCTCGGTGCTGAAAGCTCCTACGAGCAGTACTTC.

This sequence joins TRBV5-1 and TRBJ2-7, with 7 bases aligning to TRBD1. The CDR3 runs 15 residues. J lost 2 bases, V lost 4 bases, and 9 bases had no gene match. Germline V gives CDR1 SGHRS, CDR2 YFSETQ. CDR3 sequence (DNA): TGCGCCAGCAGCGGCAGACAGGGCGCAACCTACGAGCAGTACTTC. Residues: CASSGRQGATYEQYF.

The CDR3 sequence is CASSDRNEKLFF. The CDR3 nucleotides are TGTGCCAGCAGTGACCGTAATGAAAAACTGTTTTTT. The gene calls are TRBV2 and TRBJ1-4; D is unclear. In germline, CDR1 is SNHLY, CDR2 FYNNEI. The CDR3 extends over 12 amino acids. The ends were cut back, 3 bases at V and 4 bases at J, with 3 bases in the middle.

The chain is built from TRBV5-6 and TRBJ1-4, with D maybe TRBD1 (6 bases). This CDR3 has 14 amino acids. Trimming left V 0 bases short and J 3 bases short, with 6 bases between. CDR1 is SGHDT and CDR2 is YYEEEE in the germline V gene. This chain's CDR3 is CASSLDRANEKLFF. The CDR3, as DNA: TGTGCCAGCAGCTTGGACAGGGCTAATGAAAAACTGTTTTTT.

CDR3 residues: CASGLAGENEQYF. The CDR3 nucleotides are TGTGCCAGTGGACTAGCGGGGGAAAACGAGCAGTACTTC. The chain joins TRBV19 to TRBJ2-7, with 13 bases that match TRBD2. V dropped 8 bases and J dropped 5; count of bases not matched to a gene: 3. This CDR3 has 13 amino acids. Germline V gene lookup returns CDR1 LNHDA and CDR2 SQIVND (reference sequence).

The V and J genes are TRBV21-1 and TRBJ2-7; TRBD1 is taken as the D call from the table, unchecked against the DNA. TRBV21-1 represents a pseudogene. The CDR3 consists of 15 residues. In DNA, the CDR3 is TGTGCCAGCAGCAAAGACAGGGGGCAAGACTACGAGCAGTACTTC. It is translated as CASSKDRGQDYEQYF.

CDR3 in DNA: TGTGCCAGCAGTGAAAGGGGGCCCACATGGGGTCAGCCCCAGCATTTT. Translated, it gives CASSERGPTWGQPQHF. The chain is built from TRBV2 and TRBJ1-5; 7 positions match TRBD1. J lost 6 bases, V lost 2 bases, and 10 bases had no gene match. This CDR3 region has 16 residues. In germline, CDR1 is SNHLY, CDR2 FYNNEI.

This sequence joins TRBV15 and TRBJ2-7; possibly TRBD1 for D (6 bases). V lost 3 bases and J 1 base, leaving 16 bases between the germline ends. In germline, CDR1 is LNHNV, CDR2 YYDKDF (reference sequence). The CDR3 runs to 16 residues. CDR3 sequence (DNA): TGTGCCACCAGCAGCCACAGGGTCGGGTTGTCCTACGAGCAGTACTTC. Translating it yields CATSSHRVGLSYEQYF.

This clone was counted between two and nine times. The CDR3 coding sequence is TGTGCCAGCAGTTTACAGGCTAACTATGGCTACACCTTC. Translated, it gives CASSLQANYGYTF. The V and J genes are TRBV27 and TRBJ1-2; D ambiguous. This CDR3 has 13 amino acids. Germline V gene lookup returns CDR1 MNHEY and CDR2 SMNVEV (reference sequence). V was shortened by 2 bases and J by 0 bases, with 4 bases between the two germline ends.

The rearrangement links TRBV18 to TRBJ2-5; tentatively, D is TRBD2 (6 bases). V was cut by 1 base and J by 5 bases, with 11 bases left in between. This CDR3 is 14 amino acids long. Per the germline V gene, CDR1 is KGHSH and CDR2 is LQKENI. The CDR3 region has the DNA TGTGCCAGCTCACCACTGATAGGGAGGGAGACCCAGTACTTC. Its protein product is CASSPLIGRETQYF.

The chain joins TRBV5-1 to TRBJ2-3, with TRBD1 as a possible D gene (5 bases). This CDR3 region has 16 residues. Germline CDR1 reads SGHRS; CDR2 reads YFSETQ. V was cut by 0 bases and J by 2 bases, with 13 bases left in between. CDR3 region: CASSLAPGADTDTQYF. DNA for the CDR3: TGCGCCAGCAGCTTGGCTCCTGGGGCAGACACAGATACGCAGTATTTT.

This rearrangement joins TRBV10-3 to TRBJ2-5; tentatively, D is TRBD1 (6 bases). The germline V gene has CDR1 ENHRY and CDR2 SYGVKD. The CDR3 length is 13 residues. V shed 2 bases and J shed 5 bases, with 9 bases lying between them. In DNA form, the CDR3 reads TGTGCCATCAGTGAGCAGGGGATGGAGACCCAGTACTTC. Protein: CAISEQGMETQYF.

This clone was counted between two and nine times. This sequence joins TRBV10-2 and TRBJ2-3; D perhaps matches TRBD1 (7 bases). This CDR3 contains 13 residues. The germline CDR1 and CDR2 sequences are WSHSY and SAAADI. Trimming took 6 bases from V and 4 from J, leaving 11 bases between them. The CDR3 sequence is CASRAGGPDTQYF. The CDR3 bases are TGCGCCAGCAGGGCAGGGGGGCCAGATACGCAGTATTTT.

This clone turned up a few times. The chain joins TRBV5-1 to TRBJ1-1; no firm D call. Germline values: CDR1 SGHRS, CDR2 YFSETQ. This CDR3 has 13 residues. V shed 0 bases and J shed 10 bases, with 13 bases lying between them. CDR3 amino acids: CASSLAGRSGAFF. CDR3 nucleotides: TGCGCCAGCAGCTTGGCCGGTCGGTCTGGAGCTTTCTTT. The variable domain in full, completed from reference TRBV5-1 and TRBJ1-1, reads KAGVTQTPRYLIKTRGQQVTLSCSPISGHRSVSWYQQTPGQGLQFLFEYFSETQRNKGNFPGRFSGRQFSNSRSEMNVSTLELGDSALYLCASSLAGRSGAFFGQGTRLTVV.

This CDR3 is CASSSPDRDNEQFF. CDR3 coding DNA: TGTGCCAGCAGTTCCCCCGACAGGGACAATGAGCAGTTCTTC. This chain uses TRBV13 with TRBJ2-1; the match to TRBD1 covers 7 bases. Losses at the gene ends were 6 bases for V and 5 bases for J; bases not matched to a gene: 7. The CDR3 consists of 14 residues. Germline lookup yields CDR1 PRHDT and CDR2 FYEKMQ (reference sequence).

This chain links TRBV9 with TRBJ2-7, with a tentative D call TRBD1 (5 bases). V was cut by 3 bases and J by 6 bases, with 19 bases left in between. The CDR3 has 15 residues. Germline V gene data show CDR1 as SGDLS and CDR2 as YYNGEE. CDR3 amino acids: CASSADGAQVGEQYF. The CDR3 bases are TGTGCCAGCAGCGCCGATGGGGCACAGGTGGGCGAGCAGTACTTC.

The chain recombines TRBV29-1 with TRBJ1-1; maybe TRBD1 (6 bases). Deletions cut 4 bases from V and 5 bases from J, with 11 bases between. This CDR3 is 12 amino acids long. Looked up from germline, CDR1 is SQVTM and CDR2 is ANQGSEA. CDR3 region: CSVVWGPTEAFF. In DNA, the CDR3 is TGCAGCGTTGTGTGGGGGCCTACTGAAGCTTTCTTT. The variable domain in full, completed from reference TRBV29-1 and TRBJ1-1, reads SAVISQKPSRDICQRGTSLTIQCQVDSQVTMMFWYRQQPGQSLTLIATANQGSEATYESGFVIDKFPISRPNLTFSTLTVSNMSPEDSSIYLCSVVWGPTEAFFGQGTRLTVV.

This clone has more than one count but fewer than ten. The rearrangement links TRBV9 to TRBJ2-3; D perhaps matches TRBD2 (6 bases). Trimming shortened V by 4 bases and J by 10 bases, and 22 bases separated the two germline ends. Germline CDR1 SGDLS, CDR2 YYNGEE. This CDR3 comprises 15 residues. The CDR3 is CASSPGVLTGDAQYF. The CDR3 nucleotides are TGTGCCAGCAGCCCGGGGGTTCTAACTGGGGATGCGCAGTATTTT.

V gene TRBV30 combines with J gene TRBJ2-1; D is unclear. V was clipped by 0 bases and J by 8 bases, with 14 bases between them. The CDR3 length is 14 residues. Germline loops: CDR1 GTSNPN, CDR2 SVGIG (reference sequence). CDR3 coding DNA: TGTGCCTGGAGTGTATTATCCCGCTCGGATGAGCAGTTCTTC. It codes for CAWSVLSRSDEQFF.

The gene calls are TRBV5-8 and TRBJ2-1, with 10 bases lining up with TRBD1. The CDR3 covers 15 residues. The junction had 15 bases not matched to a gene; V was cut back by 5 bases and J by 13 bases. Germline lookup yields CDR1 SGHTS and CDR2 YDEGEE. CDR3: CASRLLDRGGYPQFF. CDR3 bases: TGTGCCAGCAGGCTGTTGGACAGGGGGGGCTATCCACAGTTCTTC.

The rearrangement links TRBV18 to TRBJ1-1, with D possibly TRBD1 on 6 matching bases. Germline-derived CDR1 and CDR2 are KGHSH and LQKENI. The CDR3 covers 15 residues. V lost 0 bases and J lost 7, with 15 bases in between. The CDR3 DNA reads TGTGCCAGCTCACCACCGAGGGGGTTGGACGTTGAAGCTTTCTTT. Translating gives CASSPPRGLDVEAFF.

This chain joins TRBV12-5 and TRBJ2-7, with 13 nucleotides matching TRBD2. The CDR3 covers 19 residues. Per germline, CDR1 LGHNT and CDR2 FRNRAP. Trimming removed 7 bases from V and 2 bases from J; junction bases left unmatched: 17. CDR3 coding DNA: TGTGCTAGTGCCCGGGCCGGGACTAGCGGGACCCAGGGCACCTACGAGCAGTACTTC. Protein sequence: CASARAGTSGTQGTYEQYF.